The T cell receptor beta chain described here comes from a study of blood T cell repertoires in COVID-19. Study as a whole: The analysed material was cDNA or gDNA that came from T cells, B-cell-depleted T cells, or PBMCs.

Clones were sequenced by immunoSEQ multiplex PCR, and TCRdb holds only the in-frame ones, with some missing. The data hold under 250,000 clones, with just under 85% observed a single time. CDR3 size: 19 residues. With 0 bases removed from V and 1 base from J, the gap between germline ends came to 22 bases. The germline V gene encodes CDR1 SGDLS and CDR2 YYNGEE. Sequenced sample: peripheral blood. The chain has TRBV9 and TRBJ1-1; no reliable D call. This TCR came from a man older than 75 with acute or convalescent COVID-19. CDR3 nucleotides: TGTGCCAGCAGCGTAGGAGGGTCGTCCGTGAGGGCCGGGAACACTGAAGCTTTCTTT. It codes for CASSVGGSSVRAGNTEAFF.